Listed below are T cell receptor beta chains from one sample, sequenced in a study of T cells in Graves' hyperthyroidism and ophthalmopathy. TCRdb passed the multiplex PCR reads through MiXCR, listing each CDR3 protein once. Here the sample spans about 460,000 distinct CDR3 sequences, 20% to 25% being singletons. The sequenced sample consisted of blood. Receptors originate from an older woman with Graves' ophthalmopathy. CDR3s include the opening cysteine and the closing phenylalanine or tryptophan. D genes are given only for firm matches. Size is omitted from some rows. Given values are once, few, many or a class for expanded clones.

size,J,V,D,CDR3,DNA
-,TRBJ1-4,TRBV6-2/TRBV6-3,TRBD1,CASSADRGREKLFF,TGTGCCAGCAGTGCCGACAGGGGGCGCGAAAAACTGTTTTTT
few,TRBJ2-3,TRBV12-3/TRBV12-4,-,CASIFSLAATDTQYF,TGTGCCAGCATTTTTTCCTTAGCGGCTACAGATACGCAGTATTTT
once,TRBJ2-1,TRBV4-3,-,CASSQYLRSNNEQFF,TGCGCCAGCAGCCAGTACTTGCGGAGTAACAATGAGCAGTTCTTC
few,TRBJ2-7,TRBV30,TRBD1,CAWRTTGTGHSEQYF,TGTGCCTGGAGGACGACCGGGACAGGCCACTCCGAGCAGTACTTC
-,TRBJ2-1,TRBV2,TRBD1,CASSERDRGWGGSYNEQFF,TGTGCCAGCAGTGAAAGAGACAGGGGGTGGGGGGGGTCCTACAATGAGCAGTTCTTC
-,TRBJ2-5,TRBV4-3,TRBD1,CASSPTGQGGKETQYF,TGCGCCAGCAGCCCGACGGGACAGGGAGGAAAAGAGACCCAGTACTTC
-,TRBJ2-6,TRBV30,-,CAWERSGANVLTF,TGTGCCTGGGAGCGGTCTGGGGCCAACGTCCTGACTTTC
-,TRBJ2-3,TRBV11-3,-,CASSGGARGDTQYF,TGTGCCAGCAGCGGGGGGGCTAGAGGCGATACGCAGTATTTT
few,TRBJ2-6,TRBV6-1,-,CATGVSGANVLTF,TGTGCCACCGGGGTCTCTGGGGCCAACGTCCTGACTTTC
many,TRBJ2-7,TRBV28,TRBD2,CASSRLAGAYEQYF,TGTGCCAGCAGTAGACTAGCGGGGGCCTACGAGCAGTACTTC
many,TRBJ2-5,TRBV27,TRBD2,CASSKQTSGSGKETQYF,TGTGCCAGCAGTAAACAGACTAGCGGGAGCGGTAAAGAGACCCAGTACTTC
-,TRBJ1-5,TRBV20-1,TRBD1,CSASRQGRKPQHF,TGCAGTGCTAGCAGACAGGGAAGAAAGCCCCAGCATTTT
-,TRBJ1-5,TRBV28,-,CASSQTGDLPQHF,TGTGCCAGCAGCCAGACGGGGGACCTTCCCCAGCATTTT
-,TRBJ1-6,TRBV13,-,CASSFTRDYNSPLHF,TGTGCCAGCAGCTTCACCCGGGACTATAATTCACCCCTCCACTTT
many,TRBJ1-2,TRBV20-1,TRBD1,CSANYRGNYGYTF,TGCAGTGCTAACTACAGGGGTAACTATGGCTACACCTTC
few,TRBJ2-4,TRBV29-1,-,CSVARGTGAKNIQYF,TGCAGCGTTGCGAGGGGAACGGGGGCCAAAAACATTCAGTACTTC
-,TRBJ1-2,TRBV28,-,CASGLEGAHYGYTF,TGTGCCAGCGGTTTGGAGGGAGCCCACTATGGCTACACCTTC
-,TRBJ2-2,TRBV12-5,-,CASGPNTGELFF,TGTGCTAGTGGACCGAACACCGGGGAGCTGTTTTTT
many,TRBJ1-2,TRBV2,TRBD1,CASSGTGCTF,TGTGCCAGCAGTGGGACAGGCTGCACCTTC
-,TRBJ2-5,TRBV30,-,CAWSESLLRETQYF,TGTGCCTGGAGTGAGTCCCTATTACGGGAGACCCAGTACTTC
few,TRBJ2-1,TRBV19,TRBD2,CASSPQAGGFSYNEQFF,TGTGCCAGTAGTCCGCAGGCGGGAGGGTTCTCCTACAATGAGCAGTTCTTC
few,TRBJ2-7,TRBV19,TRBD2,CASSIWREGLPEQYF,TGTGCCAGTAGTATTTGGCGGGAGGGCCTTCCCGAGCAGTACTTC
-,TRBJ2-7,TRBV11-3,TRBD1,CASSLEGQGLYEQYF,TGTGCCAGCAGCTTAGAGGGACAGGGCTTGTACGAGCAGTACTTC
few,TRBJ1-5,TRBV20-1,TRBD1,CSARVGTGGSSQPQHF,TGCAGTGCTAGAGTGGGGACAGGGGGATCGAGTCAGCCCCAGCATTTT
-,TRBJ2-7,TRBV4-3,TRBD1,CASSARDRGSEQYF,TGCGCCAGCAGCGCCCGGGACAGGGGATCCGAGCAGTACTTC
-,TRBJ2-5,TRBV5-5,TRBD2,CASSPPPSLGGETQYF,TGTGCCAGCAGCCCCCCTCCCTCATTGGGAGGGGAGACCCAGTACTTC
-,TRBJ1-1,TRBV5-1,TRBD1,CASSLDEGGDTEAFF,TGCGCCAGCAGCTTGGACGAAGGGGGCGACACTGAAGCTTTCTTT
-,TRBJ1-3,TRBV7-2,-,CASSLVGTGSGNTIYF,TGTGCCAGCAGCTTAGTGGGTACAGGGTCTGGAAACACCATATATTTT
-,TRBJ2-7,TRBV20-1,-,CSARPIRLDEQYF,TGCAGTGCTAGACCCATAAGGCTCGACGAGCAGTACTTC
-,TRBJ2-7,TRBV12-3/TRBV12-4,TRBD2,CASSLSSGRVYEQYF,TGTGCCAGCAGTTTATCTAGCGGGAGGGTTTACGAGCAGTACTTC
many,TRBJ2-1,TRBV2,-,CASSERRGSYNEQFF,TGTGCCAGCAGTGAGAGGCGGGGCTCCTACAATGAGCAGTTCTTC
few,TRBJ2-5,TRBV10-2,-,CASSESLGSETQYF,TGCGCCAGCAGTGAGTCCTTGGGGTCGGAGACCCAGTACTTC
-,TRBJ2-1,TRBV18,TRBD2,CASSPYSGGNYNEQFF,TGTGCCAGCTCACCGTATAGCGGGGGCAATTACAATGAGCAGTTCTTC
few,TRBJ2-3,TRBV2,-,CASSATAGPWQTKEADTQYF,TGTGCCAGCAGCGCAACCGCCGGGCCCTGGCAAACTAAGGAGGCAGATACGCAGTATTTT
many,TRBJ2-7,TRBV28,TRBD2,CASRLSGSGSGQYF,TGTGCCAGCAGACTGAGCGGGAGTGGGAGCGGGCAGTACTTC